There are many counts of the clone carrying this TCR beta chain. Its antigen remains unknown. At least 3 on the Clinical Activity Score was recorded for ophthalmopathy patients, who also had NOSPECS grade at least 4 and duration under 3 months. The source of the sample is a study of T cells in Graves' hyperthyroidism and ophthalmopathy. Whole-study findings and limits: Within blood appeared most thyroid clonotypes that had expanded above 0.001. Ophthalmopathy, as predicted by the model, came a median 6.5 months after the prediction.

Trimming removed 4 bases from V and 1 base from J, with 7 bases in between. Germline CDR1 is SGHTA and CDR2 is FQGNSA. This CDR3 is 14 amino acids long. There were TCR beta CDR3 regions amplified from RNA transcripts. When the TCR CDR3 underwent first-round RT-PCR, the HTBI primer set was used. Via MiXCR, TCRdb re-called the multiplex PCR reads, giving one row per CDR3 protein. The table has about 380,000 distinct CDR3 sequences, about 14% seen once. This clonotype originated in a woman aged 25-40 years with Graves' ophthalmopathy. The material sequenced was blood. The genes are TRBV7-2 and TRBJ2-2; tentative D call: TRBD1 (5 bases). CDR3 amino acids: CASSSDRNTGELFF. In DNA form, the CDR3 reads TGTGCCAGCAGCTCCGACAGGAACACCGGGGAGCTGTTTTTT.